This TCR beta chain is from a study of vaccination and CD4 T cells after COVID-19. Across the whole study: Blood was drawn a median around 70 days post second dose, range 14 to 241. Controls used CEFX viral epitopes (positive), HIV-1 Nef peptides (negative), or no peptide.

By its share, this clonotype is medium-sized. Its antigen is undetermined. The Oncomine TCR Beta short-read assay was applied to DNA of cultured CD4+ T cells. Each CDR3 protein is one row after TCRdb ran MiXCR on the PCR reads. The repertoire consists of under 10,000 distinct CDR3 sequences, with approximately 19% occurring once and the leading ten covering 21%. Treatment here: 10-day PBMC culture with coronavirus spike peptide pools or control peptides (ViraFEST assay). The germline V and J ends were trimmed by 5 bases and 7 bases, with 15 bases remaining between them. The CDR3 runs 14 residues. This clonotype originated in a human donor who had recovered from COVID-19. The rearrangement joins TRBV12-3 or TRBV12-4 to TRBJ1-5; weak D call: TRBD1 (6 bases). The specimen was CD4+ T cells from blood, cultured in vitro, collected after SARS-CoV-2 vaccination. CDR3 loop: CASSPQGRSQPQHF. The DNA for the CDR3 is TGTGCCAGCAGTCCACAGGGACGGAGCCAGCCCCAGCATTTT.